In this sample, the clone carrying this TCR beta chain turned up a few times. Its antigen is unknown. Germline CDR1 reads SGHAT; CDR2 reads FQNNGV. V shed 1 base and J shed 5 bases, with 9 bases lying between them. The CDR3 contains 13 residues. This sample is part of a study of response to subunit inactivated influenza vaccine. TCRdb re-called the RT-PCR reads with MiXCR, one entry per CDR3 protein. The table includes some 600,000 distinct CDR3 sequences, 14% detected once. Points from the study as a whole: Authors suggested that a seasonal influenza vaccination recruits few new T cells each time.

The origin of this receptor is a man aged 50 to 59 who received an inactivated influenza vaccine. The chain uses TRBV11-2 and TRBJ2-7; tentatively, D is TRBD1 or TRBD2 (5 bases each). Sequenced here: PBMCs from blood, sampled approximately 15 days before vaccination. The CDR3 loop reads CASSLGWGNEQYF. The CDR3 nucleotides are TGTGCCAGCAGCTTAGGGTGGGGGAACGAGCAGTACTTC. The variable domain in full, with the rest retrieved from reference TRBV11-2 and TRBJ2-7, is EAGVAQSPRYKIIEKRQSVAFWCNPISGHATLYWYQQILGQGPKLLIQFQNNGVVDDSQLPKDRFSAERLKGVDSTLKIQPAKLEDSAVYLCASSLGWGNEQYFGPGTRLTVT.